One and the same sample provided the 30 T cell receptor beta chains below, sequenced in a study of somatic mutations in cytotoxic T cells in rheumatoid arthritis. Repertoires were generated with immunoSEQ multiplex PCR, while TCRdb's copy carries only in-frame clones and drops some. Of some 14,000 clones listed, about 81% are singletons. Input material: CD8+ T cells sorted from blood. The receptor set was obtained from an adult with rheumatoid arthritis.

The rearrangement uses TRBV27 and TRBJ2-7, with D unresolved. V was clipped by 6 bases and J by 6 bases, with 12 bases between them. This CDR3 contains 12 residues. Germline CDR1 is MNHEY and CDR2 is SMNVEV (reference sequence). This CDR3 is CASRKGGREQYF. The CDR3 nucleotides are TGTGCCAGCAGAAAAGGTGGGCGCGAGCAGTACTTC.

This clone was picked up one time. The chain couples TRBV4-1 to TRBJ2-3; a possible D gene is TRBD2 (6 bases). V dropped 4 bases and J dropped 0 bases, with 17 bases sitting between them. This CDR3 comprises 17 residues. Germline CDR1 and CDR2: MGHRA and YSYEKL. CDR3 coding DNA: TGCGCCAGCAGCCTTACGGGGGAGACGGCAAGCACAGATACGCAGTATTTT. Encoded protein: CASSLTGETASTDTQYF.

The rearrangement uses TRBV28 and TRBJ2-3; D is possibly TRBD2 (6 bases). CDR3 size: 15 residues. Trimming took 4 bases from V and 2 from J, leaving 13 bases between them. Germline values: CDR1 MDHEN, CDR2 SYDVKM. In DNA, the CDR3 is TGTGCCAGCAGTTCGGCGGACTACTTCACAGATACGCAGTATTTT. It codes for CASSSADYFTDTQYF.

The genes are TRBV27 and TRBJ1-2; maybe TRBD1 (6 bases). This CDR3 has 14 residues. CDR1 is MNHEY and CDR2 is SMNVEV in the germline V gene (reference sequence). V was trimmed by 7 bases and J by 4 bases, leaving 16 bases between them. DNA for the CDR3: TGTGCCAGCACCCCCTCCACAGGGTCCTATGGCTACACCTTC. Translation: CASTPSTGSYGYTF.

J is TRBJ1-2 and V is TRBV10-3, with D possibly matching TRBD1 (5 bases). Trimming removed 3 bases at V and 2 bases at J, with 19 bases between. This CDR3 has 17 amino acids. Germline CDR1 ENHRY, CDR2 SYGVKD. The DNA for the CDR3 is TGTGCCATCAGTGACGGAGGTTCACGGGGCGGAAACTATGGCTACACCTTC. Amino acid sequence: CAISDGGSRGGNYGYTF.

This CDR3 reads CASSQPRTGGFDGYTF. CDR3 nucleotides: TGCGCCAGCAGCCAGCCTCGGACAGGGGGCTTCGATGGCTACACCTTC. The chain uses TRBV4-1 and TRBJ1-2, with 11 bases fitting TRBD1. From germline, CDR1 is MGHRA and CDR2 YSYEKL. The CDR3 totals 16 residues. Losses at the gene ends were 3 bases for V and 6 bases for J; bases not matched to a gene: 9.

The rearrangement links TRBV2 to TRBJ2-3; TRBD1 might be the D (6 bases). The V end lost 1 base, the J end lost 0 bases, and 8 bases lay between the germline ends. This CDR3 region has 15 residues. Germline loops: CDR1 SNHLY, CDR2 FYNNEI. CDR3 DNA sequence: TGTGCCAGCAGTGAAGAAAGGGGGAGCACAGATACGCAGTATTTT. Its protein product is CASSEERGSTDTQYF. Based on the CDR3 plus reference TRBV2 and TRBJ2-3, the full variable domain is EPEVTQTPSHQVTQMGQEVILRCVPISNHLYFYWYRQILGQKVEFLVSFYNNEISEKSEIFDDQFSVERPDGSNFTLKIRSTKLEDSAMYFCASSEERGSTDTQYFGPGTRLTVL.

The V and J genes are TRBV27 and TRBJ2-5; D is uncertain. This CDR3 contains 12 residues. The V end was cut by 6 bases, the J end by 5 bases, with 10 bases between. The V gene's germline CDR1 is MNHEY and CDR2 SMNVEV (reference sequence). CDR3 nucleotide sequence: TGTGCCAGCAGGGCCCTTGGGGAGACCCAGTACTTC. It specifies CASRALGETQYF.

J is TRBJ2-7 and V is TRBV5-6; possibly TRBD2 for D (7 bases). This CDR3 region has 16 residues. V lost 4 bases and J 5 bases, leaving 22 bases between the germline ends. The V gene's germline CDR1 is SGHDT and CDR2 YYEEEE. The CDR3 nucleotides are TGTGCCAGCAGCCCTATATCTGCGGGGGCGGAGAACGAGCAGTACTTC. Translating it yields CASSPISAGAENEQYF.

This sequence joins TRBV6-6 and TRBJ2-5; 7 bases map to TRBD1. The V gene end was trimmed by 6 bases and the J gene end by 5 bases; junction bases not matched to a gene: 9. Germline loops: CDR1 MNHNY, CDR2 SVGAGI (reference sequence). The CDR3 is 14 residues long. The CDR3 region has the DNA TGTGCCAGCAGCCCCGATCAGGGGGTTGAGACCCAGTACTTC. This translates into CASSPDQGVETQYF.

This chain connects TRBV29-1 to TRBJ1-1; weak D call: TRBD1 (6 bases). Germline CDR1 is SQVTM and CDR2 is ANQGSEA. The CDR3 contains 11 residues. Trimming removed 6 bases at V and 5 bases at J, with 10 bases between. For the CDR3, the DNA is TGCAGCGTCTACAGGGCGACTGAAGCTTTCTTT. Its translation is CSVYRATEAFF.

The chain is built from TRBV15 and TRBJ2-5, with unresolved D. V shed 1 base and J shed 5 bases, with 14 bases lying between them. The CDR3 runs to 15 residues. Germline-derived CDR1 and CDR2 are LNHNV and YYDKDF (reference sequence). The DNA of the CDR3 is TGTGCCACCAGCAGAGGCGACCTATTCCCGGAGACCCAGTACTTC. Its translation is CATSRGDLFPETQYF.

Concerning this clone: At one end, the junction sequence differs from germline, possibly due to a read error. The chain combines TRBV4-1 with TRBJ2-7, with D maybe TRBD2 (6 bases). Germline V gene data show CDR1 as MGHRA and CDR2 as YSYEKL. CDR3 length: 14 amino acids. The CDR3 loop reads CAGSQAGTSYEQYF. The DNA of the CDR3 is TGCGCCGGCAGCCAAGCAGGGACTTCCTACGAGCAGTACTTC.

A single count supports this clone. The rearrangement links TRBV10-1 to TRBJ2-7; TRBD1 is a possible D gene (6 bases). The CDR3 length is 13 residues. Germline V gene lookup returns CDR1 WNHNN and CDR2 SYGVQD (reference sequence). The V end lost 4 bases, the J end lost 2 bases, and 9 bases lay between the germline ends. The DNA for the CDR3 is TGCGCCAGCAGTGGACAGGTAGCCTACGAGCAGTACTTC. Amino acids: CASSGQVAYEQYF.

The chain is built from TRBV15 and TRBJ2-7, with TRBD1 matching over 9 bases. With 0 bases clipped from V and 6 bases from J, the junction kept 3 bases outside the gene matches. Per the germline V gene, CDR1 is LNHNV and CDR2 is YYDKDF (reference sequence). The CDR3 runs 14 residues. The CDR3 DNA follows: TGTGCCACCAGCAGAGAGCGGGACAGGGTCGAGCAGTACTTC. Encoded protein: CATSRERDRVEQYF.

The chain links TRBV28 to TRBJ2-7; TRBD2 aligns across 8 bases. V dropped 5 bases and J dropped 4; count of bases not matched to a gene: 10. Germline V CDR1 and CDR2: MDHEN, SYDVKM. This CDR3 is 15 amino acids long. CDR3 sequence reads: CASSLTSGLPYEQYF. The CDR3 DNA is TGTGCCAGCAGTCTTACTAGCGGACTACCTTACGAGCAGTACTTC. Full variable domain (outside the CDR3, taken from reference TRBV28 and TRBJ2-7): DVKVTQSSRYLVKRTGEKVFLECVQDMDHENMFWYRQDPGLGLRLIYFSYDVKMKEKGDIPEGYSVSREKKERFSLILESASTNQTSMYLCASSLTSGLPYEQYFGPGTRLTVT.

The V call is TRBV7-9, the J call TRBJ2-7, with 9 bases identical to TRBD1. This CDR3 comprises 16 residues. Trimming cost V 5 bases and J 1 base; bases outside gene matches: 9. CDR1 and CDR2 (germline): SEHNR, FQNEAQ (reference sequence). CDR3 residues: CASSDQQGARSYEQYF. The CDR3 nucleotides are TGTGCCAGCAGCGACCAACAGGGGGCTAGGTCCTACGAGCAGTACTTC.

V gene TRBV11-2 combines with J gene TRBJ1-5, with D possibly TRBD1 on 6 matching bases. Germline V lookup: CDR1 SGHAT, CDR2 FQNNGV. Trimming took off 2 bases at V and 4 bases at J, with 9 bases between the two ends. CDR3 length equals 14 residues. Here the CDR3 reads CASSLTGRNQPQHF. CDR3 bases: TGTGCCAGCAGCTTAACAGGGAGGAATCAGCCCCAGCATTTT. Supplemented by reference TRBV11-2 and TRBJ1-5, the full variable domain reads EAGVAQSPRYKIIEKRQSVAFWCNPISGHATLYWYQQILGQGPKLLIQFQNNGVVDDSQLPKDRFSAERLKGVDSTLKIQPAKLEDSAVYLCASSLTGRNQPQHFGDGTRLSIL.

Comment on this clone: At one end, the junction sequence differs from germline, possibly due to a read error. The CDR3 reads CAISESGNTEAFF. DNA for the CDR3: TGTGCCATCAGTGAGTCGGGCAACACTGAAGCTTTCTTT. The rearrangement uses TRBV6-4 and TRBJ1-1; D call uncertain. The CDR3 runs 13 residues. Germline-derived CDR1 and CDR2 are MRHNA and SNTAGT.

The V gene is TRBV5-6, the J gene TRBJ2-3; 14 bases align to TRBD2. There are 17 residues in the CDR3. V dropped 3 bases and J dropped 0; count of bases not matched to a gene: 3. Germline assignment: CDR1 SGHDT and CDR2 YYEEEE. CDR3 sequence: CASSWGLAGVSTDTQYF. In nucleotides, the CDR3 is TGTGCCAGCAGCTGGGGACTAGCGGGAGTGAGCACAGATACGCAGTATTTT.

The chain joins TRBV27 to TRBJ1-2, with D possibly TRBD1 on 5 matching bases. V shed 2 bases and J shed 3 bases, with 16 bases lying between them. Per germline, CDR1 MNHEY and CDR2 SMNVEV (reference sequence). CDR3 size: 16 residues. In DNA, the CDR3 is TGTGCCAGCAGTTTAGGTCCCGGGGTAGGGGACTATGGCTACACCTTC. It encodes CASSLGPGVGDYGYTF.

The chain couples TRBV6-5 to TRBJ2-5, with 9 positions matching TRBD2. After removal of 0 bases from V and 4 bases from J, the junction contained 3 bases not matched to a gene. This CDR3 is built from 15 residues. The germline V gene has CDR1 MNHEY and CDR2 SVGAGI. CDR3 coding DNA: TGTGCCAGCAGTTACTCAGAAGCGGGGGGAGAGACCCAGTACTTC. This translates into CASSYSEAGGETQYF.

The genes are TRBV28 and TRBJ1-1; 7 bases align to TRBD1. Trimming cost V 2 bases and J 0 bases; bases outside gene matches: 6. From germline, CDR1 is MDHEN and CDR2 SYDVKM. This CDR3 region has 16 residues. In DNA form, the CDR3 reads TGTGCCAGCAGTTTAACCCCGACAGGGATGAACACTGAAGCTTTCTTT. Residues: CASSLTPTGMNTEAFF.

The chain uses TRBV13 and TRBJ2-1, with a tentative D call TRBD1 (6 bases). There are 14 residues in the CDR3. Germline V gives CDR1 PRHDT, CDR2 FYEKMQ (reference sequence). V lost 4 bases and J 5 bases, leaving 12 bases between the germline ends. DNA of the CDR3: TGTGCCAGCAGCTCACAGGACAGACACAATGAGCAGTTCTTC. Encoded protein: CASSSQDRHNEQFF. Complete variable domain (other parts from reference TRBV13 and TRBJ2-1): AAGVIQSPRHLIKEKRETATLKCYPIPRHDTVYWYQQGPGQDPQFLISFYEKMQSDKGSIPDRFSAQQFSDYHSELNMSSLELGDSALYFCASSSQDRHNEQFFGPGTRLTVL.

The CDR3 nucleotides read TGTGCCAGCAGCCCTGGGACTAGCAACTACAATGAGCAGTTCTTC. It specifies CASSPGTSNYNEQFF. The chain has TRBV5-6 and TRBJ2-1; TRBD2 agrees at 9 bases. Germline V lookup: CDR1 SGHDT, CDR2 YYEEEE. CDR3 length: 15 amino acids. V shed 4 bases and J 3 bases; nucleotides not matched to a gene: 5. The full variable domain, completed using reference TRBV5-6 and TRBJ2-1, is DAGVTQSPTHLIKTRGQQVTLRCSPKSGHDTVSWYQQALGQGPQFIFQYYEEEERQRGNFPDRFSGHQFPNYSSELNVNALLLGDSALYLCASSPGTSNYNEQFFGPGTRLTVL.

The chain joins TRBV6-5 to TRBJ2-1, with 10 bases that match TRBD2. Trimming took 0 bases from V and 7 from J; bases not matched to a gene: 3. CDR1 MNHEY and CDR2 SVGAGI come from the germline V gene. This CDR3 comprises 15 residues. The CDR3 DNA reads as TGTGCCAGCAGTTACTCGTCTAGCGGGGGAAATGAGCAGTTCTTC. Its translation is CASSYSSSGGNEQFF.

This clone is judged medium-sized (0.01 to 0.1%). This chain connects TRBV25-1 to TRBJ1-1, with D unresolved. The CDR3 extends over 13 amino acids. Germline V gene lookup returns CDR1 MGHDK and CDR2 SYGVNS. V was shortened by 6 bases and J by 0 bases, with 8 bases between the two germline ends. The CDR3 DNA follows: TGTGCCAGCAGAACTTCATTGAACACTGAAGCTTTCTTT. Its protein is CASRTSLNTEAFF.

The rearrangement joins TRBV10-1 to TRBJ2-3; possible D gene TRBD1, 5 bases. The CDR3 loop spans 13 amino acids. The V gene lost 7 bases and the J gene lost 2 bases, with 10 bases spanning the gap. Per germline, CDR1 WNHNN and CDR2 SYGVQD (reference sequence). The CDR3 sequence is CASTPGPTDTQYF. The CDR3, as DNA: TGCGCCAGCACCCCAGGGCCCACAGATACGCAGTATTTT.

The rearrangement joins TRBV5-1 to TRBJ2-5, with 11 positions matching TRBD1. Germline V gene data show CDR1 as SGHRS and CDR2 as YFSETQ. The CDR3 sequence is 14 residues long. Trimming cost V 4 bases and J 10 bases; bases outside gene matches: 9. The CDR3 nucleotides read TGCGCCAGCAGCCAAAGGACAGGGGGCGGGGACCAGTACTTC. Translated, it gives CASSQRTGGGDQYF.

The rearrangement uses TRBV10-1 and TRBJ2-6; TRBD2 might be the D (6 bases). The CDR3 is 16 residues long. V was cut by 2 bases and J by 0 bases, with 8 bases left in between. Germline V gene sequence: CDR1 WNHNN, CDR2 SYGVQD (reference sequence). The CDR3 DNA is TGCGCCAGCAGTGAGCAGGGAGGCTCTGGGGCCAACGTCCTGACTTTC. It encodes CASSEQGGSGANVLTF.